What follows is one T cell receptor beta chain and its context. Its antigen is unidentified. The CDR3 covers 16 residues. The V and J ends lost 6 bases and 3 bases, in that order; junction bases with no gene match: 8. The germline V gene encodes CDR1 SGHTA and CDR2 FQGNSA. TCR cDNA molecules each carried a unique molecular identifier. TCRdb re-analysed the 5' RACE reads in MiXCR, keeping a single row per CDR3 protein. The sample records 20,000 to 25,000 distinct CDR3 sequences, approximately 9.5% being singletons. This entry is derived from a study of spatial heterogeneity in lung cancer. About the study: In tumor regions, TCR transcript counts tracked strongly with a T cell module score from matched bulk RNA-seq. The study's findings and limits: Nonsynonymous mutations, ubiquitous and regional, were tracked respectively by counts of ubiquitous and regional expanded TCRs. Counts of expanded alpha and beta TCRs within tumors tracked the tumor nonsynonymous mutation count.

Time point reported: sample taken at primary tumor resection. The chain is built from TRBV7-2 and TRBJ2-3, with 11 bases lining up with TRBD2. The sample consisted of lung tumor tissue, taken at surgery. The sequence was collected from a male donor with early-stage non-small cell lung cancer. In nucleotides, the CDR3 is TGTGCCAGCAGAACCCAACTAGCGGGAGTGACAGATACGCAGTATTTT. This encodes CASRTQLAGVTDTQYF.